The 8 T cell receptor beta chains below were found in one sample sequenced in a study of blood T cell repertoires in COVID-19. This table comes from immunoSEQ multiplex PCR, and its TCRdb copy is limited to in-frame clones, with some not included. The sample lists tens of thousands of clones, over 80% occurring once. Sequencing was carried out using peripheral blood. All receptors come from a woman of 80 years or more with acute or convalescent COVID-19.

CDR3 DNA: TGTGCCAGCAGTTACTTGTACTGGAGGGGGCGGAATCAGCCCCAGCATTTT. It encodes CASSYLYWRGRNQPQHF. The V gene is TRBV6-2 or TRBV6-3, the J gene TRBJ1-5, with 7 positions matching TRBD1. V dropped 1 base and J dropped 4; count of bases not matched to a gene: 10. The germline V gene encodes CDR1 MNHEY and CDR2 SVGEGT. The CDR3 covers 17 residues.

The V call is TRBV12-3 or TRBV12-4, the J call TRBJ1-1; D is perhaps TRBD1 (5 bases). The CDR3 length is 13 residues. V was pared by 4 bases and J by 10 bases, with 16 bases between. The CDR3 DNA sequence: TGTGCCAGCAGTTATAGAACCGGGGGGGGAGCTTTCTTT. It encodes CASSYRTGGGAFF.

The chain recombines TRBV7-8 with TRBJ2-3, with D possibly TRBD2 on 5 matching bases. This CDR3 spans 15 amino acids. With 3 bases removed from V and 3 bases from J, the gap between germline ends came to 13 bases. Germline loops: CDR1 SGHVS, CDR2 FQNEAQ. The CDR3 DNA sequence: TGTGCCAGCAGCTTCAGGACGGGCGGGACAGATACGCAGTATTTT. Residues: CASSFRTGGTDTQYF.

The CDR3 loop is CASSPETGGYEQYF. CDR3 in DNA: TGTGCCAGCTCACCAGAGACAGGGGGCTACGAGCAGTACTTC. This chain uses TRBV18 with TRBJ2-7, with TRBD1 matching over 9 bases. This CDR3 has 14 residues. Germline V CDR1 and CDR2: KGHSH, LQKENI. J gave up 3 bases and V 2 bases, and 2 bases lay outside the gene matches. Drawing the rest from reference TRBV18 and TRBJ2-7, the complete variable domain is NAGVMQNPRHLVRRRGQEARLRCSPMKGHSHVYWYRQLPEEGLKFMVYLQKENIIDESGMPKERFSAEFPKEGPSILRIQQVVRGDSAAYFCASSPETGGYEQYFGPGTRLTVT.

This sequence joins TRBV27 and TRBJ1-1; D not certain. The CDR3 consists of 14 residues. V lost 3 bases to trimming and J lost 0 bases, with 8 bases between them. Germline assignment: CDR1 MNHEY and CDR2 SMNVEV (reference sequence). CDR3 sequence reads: CASSLLNMNTEAFF. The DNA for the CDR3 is TGTGCCAGCAGTTTGCTCAACATGAACACTGAAGCTTTCTTT.

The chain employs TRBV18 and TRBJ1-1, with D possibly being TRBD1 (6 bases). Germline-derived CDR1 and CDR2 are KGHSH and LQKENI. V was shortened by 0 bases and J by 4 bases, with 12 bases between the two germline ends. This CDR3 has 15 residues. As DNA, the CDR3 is TGTGCCAGCTCACCACCGGTCGGCAGGGGCACTGAAGCTTTCTTT. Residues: CASSPPVGRGTEAFF.

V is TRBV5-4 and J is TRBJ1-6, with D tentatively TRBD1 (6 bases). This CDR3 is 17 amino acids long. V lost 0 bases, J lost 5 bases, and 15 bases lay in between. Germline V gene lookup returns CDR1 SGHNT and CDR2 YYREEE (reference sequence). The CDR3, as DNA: TGTGCCAGCAGCTTGGCCCGGGGGGCCAGGGATAATTCACCCCTCCACTTT. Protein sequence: CASSLARGARDNSPLHF.

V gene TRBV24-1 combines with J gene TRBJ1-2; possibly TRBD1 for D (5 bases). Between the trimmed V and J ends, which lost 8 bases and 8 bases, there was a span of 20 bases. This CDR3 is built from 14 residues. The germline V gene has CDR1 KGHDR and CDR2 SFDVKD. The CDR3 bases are TGTGCCACCAAGTCTCCGGGCAGGGAGGGCGGCTACACCTTC. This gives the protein CATKSPGREGGYTF.